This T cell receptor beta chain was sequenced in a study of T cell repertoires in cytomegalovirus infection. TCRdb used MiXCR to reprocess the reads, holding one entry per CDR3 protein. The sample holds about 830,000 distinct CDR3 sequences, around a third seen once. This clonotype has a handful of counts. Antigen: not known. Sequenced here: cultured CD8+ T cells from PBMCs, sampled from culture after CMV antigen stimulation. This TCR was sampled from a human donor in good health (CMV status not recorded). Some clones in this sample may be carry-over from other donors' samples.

The CDR3 spells CASSIMGTGDNEQFF. The CDR3 region has the DNA TGTGCCAGTAGTATAATGGGGACAGGGGACAATGAGCAGTTCTTC. The V and J genes are TRBV19 and TRBJ2-1; 10 nucleotides line up with TRBD1. The CDR3 contains 15 residues. V lost 2 bases, J lost 5 bases, and 3 bases stayed unmatched. CDR1 is LNHDA, CDR2 SQIVND, per germline (reference sequence).